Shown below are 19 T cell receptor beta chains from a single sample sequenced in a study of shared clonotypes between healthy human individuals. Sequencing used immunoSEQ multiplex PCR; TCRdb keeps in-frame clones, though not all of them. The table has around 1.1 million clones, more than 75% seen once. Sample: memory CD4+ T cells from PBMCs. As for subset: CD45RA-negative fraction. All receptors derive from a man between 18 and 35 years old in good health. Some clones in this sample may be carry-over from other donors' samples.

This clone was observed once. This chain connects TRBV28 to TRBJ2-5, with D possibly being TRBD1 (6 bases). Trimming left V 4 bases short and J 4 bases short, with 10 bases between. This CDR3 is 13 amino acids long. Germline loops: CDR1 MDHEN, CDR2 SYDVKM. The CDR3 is CASSSGQSETQYF. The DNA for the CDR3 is TGTGCCAGCAGTTCGGGACAATCAGAGACCCAGTACTTC.

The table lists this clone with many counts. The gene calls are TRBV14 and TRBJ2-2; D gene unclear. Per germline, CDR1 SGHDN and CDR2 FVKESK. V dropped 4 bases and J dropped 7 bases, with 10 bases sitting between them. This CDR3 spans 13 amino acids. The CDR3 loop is CASSRYSVGELFF. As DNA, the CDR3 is TGTGCCAGCAGCCGATACTCGGTCGGGGAGCTGTTTTTT.

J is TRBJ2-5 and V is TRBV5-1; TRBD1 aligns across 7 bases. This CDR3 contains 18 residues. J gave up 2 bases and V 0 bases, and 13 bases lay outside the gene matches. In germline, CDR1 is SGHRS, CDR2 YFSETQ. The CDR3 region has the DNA TGCGCCAGCAGCTTGGGAGGCGCGTTTGCGACAGGGCAAGAGACCCAGTACTTC. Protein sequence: CASSLGGAFATGQETQYF.

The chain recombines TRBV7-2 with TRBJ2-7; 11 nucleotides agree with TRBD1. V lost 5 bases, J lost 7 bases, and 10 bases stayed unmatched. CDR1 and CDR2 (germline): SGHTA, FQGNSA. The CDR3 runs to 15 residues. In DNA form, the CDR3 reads TGTGCCAGCAGCATACAGAAGGGGACAGGGGGAGAGCAGTACTTC. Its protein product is CASSIQKGTGGEQYF.

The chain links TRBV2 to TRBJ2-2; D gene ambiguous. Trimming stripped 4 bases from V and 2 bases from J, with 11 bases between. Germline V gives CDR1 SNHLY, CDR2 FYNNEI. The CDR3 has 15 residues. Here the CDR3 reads CASSVKATNTGELFF. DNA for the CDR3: TGTGCCAGCAGTGTCAAGGCTACCAACACCGGGGAGCTGTTTTTT.

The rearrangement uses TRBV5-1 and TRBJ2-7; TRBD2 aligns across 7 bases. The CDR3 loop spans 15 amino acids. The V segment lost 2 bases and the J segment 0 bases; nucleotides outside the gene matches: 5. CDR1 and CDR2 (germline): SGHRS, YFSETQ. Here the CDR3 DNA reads TGCGCCAGCAGCTTCTCCGGGGGGAGCTCCTACGAGCAGTACTTC. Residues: CASSFSGGSSYEQYF.

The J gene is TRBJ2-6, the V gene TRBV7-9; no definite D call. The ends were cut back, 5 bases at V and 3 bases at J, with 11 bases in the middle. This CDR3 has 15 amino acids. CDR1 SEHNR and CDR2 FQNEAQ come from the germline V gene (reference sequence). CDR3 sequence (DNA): TGTGCCAGCAGCCATGTCACCCTTGGGGCCAACGTCCTGACTTTC. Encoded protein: CASSHVTLGANVLTF. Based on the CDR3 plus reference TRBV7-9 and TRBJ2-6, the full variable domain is DTGVSQNPRHKITKRGQNVTFRCDPISEHNRLYWYRQTLGQGPEFLTYFQNEAQLEKSRLLSDRFSAERPKGSFSTLEIQRTEQGDSAMYLCASSHVTLGANVLTFGAGSRLTVL.

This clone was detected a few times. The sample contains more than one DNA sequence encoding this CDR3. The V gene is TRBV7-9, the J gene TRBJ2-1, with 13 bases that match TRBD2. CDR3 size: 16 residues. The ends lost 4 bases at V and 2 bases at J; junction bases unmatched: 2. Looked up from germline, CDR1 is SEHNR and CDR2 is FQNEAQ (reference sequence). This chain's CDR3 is CASSSGLAGPYNEQFF. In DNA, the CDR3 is TGTGCCAGCAGCTCGGGACTAGCGGGACCCTACAATGAGCAGTTCTTC. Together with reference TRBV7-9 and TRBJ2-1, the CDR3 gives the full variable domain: DTGVSQNPRHKITKRGQNVTFRCDPISEHNRLYWYRQTLGQGPEFLTYFQNEAQLEKSRLLSDRFSAERPKGSFSTLEIQRTEQGDSAMYLCASSSGLAGPYNEQFFGPGTRLTVL.

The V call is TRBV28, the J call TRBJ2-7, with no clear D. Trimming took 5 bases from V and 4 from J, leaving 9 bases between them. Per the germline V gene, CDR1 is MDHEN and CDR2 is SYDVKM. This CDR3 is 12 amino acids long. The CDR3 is CASSQARYEQYF. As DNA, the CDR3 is TGTGCCAGCAGTCAAGCGCGGTACGAGCAGTACTTC.

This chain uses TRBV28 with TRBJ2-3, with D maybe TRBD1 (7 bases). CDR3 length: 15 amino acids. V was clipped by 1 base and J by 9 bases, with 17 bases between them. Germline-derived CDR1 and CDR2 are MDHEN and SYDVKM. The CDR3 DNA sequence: TGTGCCAGCAGTTTATCGCAGTCCAGGGGGAGGACGCAGTATTTT. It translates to CASSLSQSRGRTQYF.

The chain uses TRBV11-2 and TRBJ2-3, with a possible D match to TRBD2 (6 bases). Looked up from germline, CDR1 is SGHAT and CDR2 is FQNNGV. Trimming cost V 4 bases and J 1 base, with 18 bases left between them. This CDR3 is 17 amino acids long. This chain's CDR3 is CASSSHLGGVGTDTQYF. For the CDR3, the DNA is TGTGCCAGCAGCTCCCACTTGGGGGGAGTGGGCACAGATACGCAGTATTTT.

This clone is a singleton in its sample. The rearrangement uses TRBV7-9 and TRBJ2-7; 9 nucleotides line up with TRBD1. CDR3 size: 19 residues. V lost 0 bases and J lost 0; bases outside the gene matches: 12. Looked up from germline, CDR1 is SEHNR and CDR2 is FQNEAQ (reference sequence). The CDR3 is CASSLALKLKTGGSYEQYF. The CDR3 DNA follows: TGTGCCAGCAGCTTAGCCTTGAAATTAAAGACAGGGGGCTCCTACGAGCAGTACTTC.

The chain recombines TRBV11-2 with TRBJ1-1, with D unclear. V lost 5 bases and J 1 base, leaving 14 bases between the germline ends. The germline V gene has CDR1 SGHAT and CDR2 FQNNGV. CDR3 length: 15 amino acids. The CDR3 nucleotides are TGTGCCAGCAGCCCCCGCGGTGGTTGGAACACTGAAGCTTTCTTT. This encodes CASSPRGGWNTEAFF. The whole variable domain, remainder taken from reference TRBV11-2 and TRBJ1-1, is EAGVAQSPRYKIIEKRQSVAFWCNPISGHATLYWYQQILGQGPKLLIQFQNNGVVDDSQLPKDRFSAERLKGVDSTLKIQPAKLEDSAVYLCASSPRGGWNTEAFFGQGTRLTVV.

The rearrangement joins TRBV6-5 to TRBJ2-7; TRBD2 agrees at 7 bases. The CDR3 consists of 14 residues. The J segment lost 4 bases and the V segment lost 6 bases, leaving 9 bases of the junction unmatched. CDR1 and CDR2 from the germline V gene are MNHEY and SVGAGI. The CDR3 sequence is CASSHVSGVYEQYF. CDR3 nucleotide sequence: TGTGCCAGCAGCCATGTGAGCGGGGTTTACGAGCAGTACTTC.

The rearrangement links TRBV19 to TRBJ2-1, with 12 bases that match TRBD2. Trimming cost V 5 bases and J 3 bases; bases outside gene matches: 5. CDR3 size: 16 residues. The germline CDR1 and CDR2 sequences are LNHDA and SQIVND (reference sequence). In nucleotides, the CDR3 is TGTGCCAGTAGTCTCCGGACTAGCGGGGTCTACAATGAGCAGTTCTTC. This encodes CASSLRTSGVYNEQFF.

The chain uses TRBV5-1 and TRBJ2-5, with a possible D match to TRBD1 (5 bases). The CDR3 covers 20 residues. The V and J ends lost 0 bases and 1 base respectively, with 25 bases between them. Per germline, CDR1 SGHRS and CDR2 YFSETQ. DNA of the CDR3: TGCGCCAGCAGCTTGGGCCAGGGTGGAGCCACTAAACTGATCCAAGAGACCCAGTACTTC. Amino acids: CASSLGQGGATKLIQETQYF. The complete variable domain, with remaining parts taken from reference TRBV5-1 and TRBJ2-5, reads KAGVTQTPRYLIKTRGQQVTLSCSPISGHRSVSWYQQTPGQGLQFLFEYFSETQRNKGNFPGRFSGRQFSNSRSEMNVSTLELGDSALYLCASSLGQGGATKLIQETQYFGPGTRLLVL.

The CDR3 DNA reads TGTGCCAGCAGCTTTGGCGGGAGGTTCGGCACAGATACGCAGTATTTT. This encodes CASSFGGRFGTDTQYF. This chain connects TRBV9 to TRBJ2-3, with 8 bases fitting TRBD2. J gave up 1 base and V 4 bases, and 8 bases lay outside the gene matches. The CDR3 is 16 residues long. From germline, CDR1 is SGDLS and CDR2 YYNGEE.

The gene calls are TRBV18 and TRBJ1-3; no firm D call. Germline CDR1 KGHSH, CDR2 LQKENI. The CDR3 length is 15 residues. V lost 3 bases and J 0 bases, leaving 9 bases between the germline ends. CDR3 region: CASSPALSSGNTIYF. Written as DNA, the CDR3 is TGTGCCAGCTCACCGGCACTGTCCTCTGGAAACACCATATATTTT.

This CDR3 is CASSPLRGERGTGELFF. CDR3 sequence (DNA): TGTGCCAGCAGCCCCCTCAGGGGGGAGAGGGGCACCGGGGAGCTGTTTTTT. The chain joins TRBV28 to TRBJ2-2, with D possibly TRBD1 on 7 matching bases. The CDR3 has 17 residues. CDR1 is MDHEN, CDR2 SYDVKM, per germline. V was shortened by 6 bases and J by 4 bases, with 21 bases between the two germline ends.